This T cell receptor (beta chain) was found in a study of post-analysis software for immune sequencing data. Study-wide points: Under F measure analysis, samples from one preparation batch co-clustered strongly. Five or six TRBV segments were significantly more frequent in patients than in controls. TRBV5-6, TRBV5-1 and TRBV20-1 were among these segments.

This clonotype showed up just a few times. The antigen remains unidentified. Unique molecular identifiers were carried by the TCR beta cDNA libraries. There were roughly 0.95 to 10 million T cells, and roughly 0.5 million cDNA molecules came from them. TCRdb ran MiXCR on the PCR reads and lists one entry per CDR3 protein. The data show almost 700,000 distinct CDR3 sequences, approximately 60% seen once. Germline values: CDR1 SEHNR, CDR2 FQNEAQ (reference sequence). V dropped 2 bases and J dropped 4 bases, with 11 bases sitting between them. CDR3 length: 14 residues. The chain carries TRBV7-9 and TRBJ2-5; tentatively, D is TRBD1 or TRBD2 (5 bases each). This TCR derives from a girl aged 2 to 9 with multiple sclerosis. The sample comprised blood. CDR3 region: CASSLRTGGETQYF. The CDR3 nucleotides read TGTGCCAGCAGCTTAAGGACTGGGGGAGAGACCCAGTACTTC.